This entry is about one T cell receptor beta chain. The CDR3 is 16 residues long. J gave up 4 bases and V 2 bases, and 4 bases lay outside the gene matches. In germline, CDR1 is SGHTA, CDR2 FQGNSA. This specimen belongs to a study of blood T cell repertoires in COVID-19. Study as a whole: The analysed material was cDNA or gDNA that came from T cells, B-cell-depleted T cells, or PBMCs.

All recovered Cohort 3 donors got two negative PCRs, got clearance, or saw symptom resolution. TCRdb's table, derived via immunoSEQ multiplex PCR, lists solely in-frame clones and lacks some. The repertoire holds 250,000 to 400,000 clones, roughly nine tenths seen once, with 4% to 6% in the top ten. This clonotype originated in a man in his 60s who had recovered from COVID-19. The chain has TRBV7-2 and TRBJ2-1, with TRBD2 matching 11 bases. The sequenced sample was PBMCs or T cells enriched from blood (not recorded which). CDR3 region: CASSLTSSGRYNEQFF. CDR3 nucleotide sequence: TGTGCCAGCAGCTTAACTTCTAGCGGGAGGTACAATGAGCAGTTCTTC.